The 12 T cell receptor beta chains presented below share a single source sample, sequenced in a study of T-cell memory formation after mild COVID-19. TCRdb re-called the 5' RACE reads with MiXCR, one entry per CDR3 protein. The top ten clones hold under 25% of a sample with a few hundred thousand distinct CDR3 sequences, around 8% of them seen once. Specimen: PBMCs or a T cell subset sorted from them (not recorded which). The receptors originated from a man aged 18 to 30 who had mild COVID-19 (a few samples of this study predate the infection). Cell type and time point are not known.

The rearrangement uses TRBV6-5 and TRBJ1-1; D might be TRBD1 (6 bases). Germline V lookup: CDR1 MNHEY, CDR2 SVGAGI. CDR3 length equals 14 residues. Trimming took off 6 bases at V and 5 bases at J, with 16 bases between the two ends. The CDR3 DNA sequence: TGTGCCAGCAGGCTACAGGGTTCTGGGACTGAAGCTTTCTTT. Amino acid sequence: CASRLQGSGTEAFF.

CDR3 DNA: TGTGCCAGCAGCTATAGCGGGGCTTTCTACGAGCAGTACGTC. Encoded protein: CASSYSGAFYEQYV. The V gene is TRBV6-6, the J gene TRBJ2-7; TRBD2 matches at 8 bases. The CDR3 is 14 residues long. Germline V gives CDR1 MNHNY, CDR2 SVGAGI (reference sequence). Germline trimming cut 6 bases from V and 3 bases from J; bases unmatched to any gene: 7.

This clonotype was found many times. This chain connects TRBV14 to TRBJ2-5, with D unresolved. Trimming pared 0 bases from V and 5 bases from J, leaving 16 bases between. Germline-derived CDR1 and CDR2 are SGHDN and FVKESK. The CDR3 spans 16 residues. DNA for the CDR3: TGTGCCAGCAGCCAAGATAGCATCTACCTGAAGGAGACCCAGTACTTC. Its protein is CASSQDSIYLKETQYF.

The CDR3, as DNA: TGTGCCAGCAGCTCCAGTGAGGACTATGGCTACACCTTC. Its protein is CASSSSEDYGYTF. The rearrangement links TRBV11-2 to TRBJ1-2, with no clear D. CDR1 and CDR2 (germline): SGHAT, FQNNGV. CDR3 size: 13 residues. V lost 4 bases and J 3 bases, leaving 9 bases between the germline ends. Together with reference TRBV11-2 and TRBJ1-2, the CDR3 gives the full variable domain: EAGVAQSPRYKIIEKRQSVAFWCNPISGHATLYWYQQILGQGPKLLIQFQNNGVVDDSQLPKDRFSAERLKGVDSTLKIQPAKLEDSAVYLCASSSSEDYGYTFGSGTRLTVV.

The chain recombines TRBV20-1 with TRBJ1-5; D is possibly TRBD1 (5 bases). This CDR3 has 15 amino acids. Germline V gene lookup returns CDR1 DFQATT and CDR2 SNEGSKA (reference sequence). The V end lost 1 base, the J end lost 7 bases, and 17 bases lay between the germline ends. In DNA form, the CDR3 reads TGCAGTGCTAGAGGCCTCGGGGCTGAAAGGCAGCCCCAGCATTTT. Translating it yields CSARGLGAERQPQHF.

At least ten counts were recorded for this clonotype. The chain combines TRBV5-1 with TRBJ1-6, with unresolved D. This CDR3 has 14 residues. Germline lookup yields CDR1 SGHRS and CDR2 YFSETQ. V lost 3 bases and J lost 5, with 9 bases in between. CDR3: CASSSDGNNSPLHF. The CDR3 DNA reads as TGCGCCAGCAGCTCAGACGGAAATAATTCACCCCTCCACTTT.

The V and J genes are TRBV24-1 and TRBJ2-2; D may be TRBD2 (6 bases). Looked up from germline, CDR1 is KGHDR and CDR2 is SFDVKD. Trimming shortened V by 3 bases and J by 7 bases, and 11 bases separated the two germline ends. This CDR3 has 14 residues. In DNA, the CDR3 is TGTGCCACCAGTGATCCAGCGGGCCGCGGGGAGCTGTTTTTT. The encoded protein is CATSDPAGRGELFF.

The chain recombines TRBV6-2 or TRBV6-3 with TRBJ2-7; no clear D gene. CDR3 length: 13 residues. The V gene lost 8 bases and the J gene lost 0 bases, with 11 bases spanning the gap. Germline lookup yields CDR1 MNHEY and CDR2 SVGEGT. The CDR3 nucleotides are TGTGCCAGCGGCGAGTGGCCCTCCTACGAGCAGTACGTC. This sequence encodes CASGEWPSYEQYV.

At least ten counts were recorded for this clonotype. The chain has TRBV4-3 and TRBJ2-5; the D gene is possibly TRBD2 (7 bases). The CDR3 totals 15 residues. The germline V gene encodes CDR1 LGHNA and CDR2 YSLEER. V lost 4 bases, J lost 4 bases, and 16 bases lay in between. The CDR3 nucleotides read TGCGCCAGCAGCCCTCGGGGGGCTGGTAGAGAGACCCAGTACTTC. Translating it yields CASSPRGAGRETQYF.

This clonotype was seen only a few times. The genes are TRBV6-2 or TRBV6-3 and TRBJ1-4; D unclear. CDR3 length: 20 residues. The germline gives CDR1 MNHEY, CDR2 SVGEGT. Deletions cut 6 bases from V and 5 bases from J, with 31 bases between. This CDR3 reads CASSLLSDPLQKVLNEKLFF. The CDR3 DNA is TGTGCCAGCAGCCTCTTGAGCGACCCTCTCCAAAAAGTCCTGAATGAAAAACTGTTTTTT.

This clonotype was seen just once. J is TRBJ2-7 and V is TRBV2; D may match TRBD1 or TRBD2 (5 bases each). CDR3 length: 14 residues. V lost 6 bases and J 7 bases, leaving 19 bases between the germline ends. Germline lookup yields CDR1 SNHLY and CDR2 FYNNEI. The CDR3 DNA reads TGTGCCAGCAGGGCCGGGAAAGAAGGGGTGGAGCAGTACTTC. This encodes CASRAGKEGVEQYF.

This clonotype was detected a few times. The rearrangement joins TRBV20-1 to TRBJ1-6, with D perhaps matching TRBD1 (6 bases). The CDR3 runs 15 residues. The germline V gene encodes CDR1 DFQATT and CDR2 SNEGSKA (reference sequence). Trimming shortened V by 7 bases and J by 7 bases, and 20 bases separated the two germline ends. As DNA, the CDR3 is TGCAGTGTCACCGCCGCGGGGGGCGGGAATTCACCCCTCCACTTT. Translation gives CSVTAAGGGNSPLHF.